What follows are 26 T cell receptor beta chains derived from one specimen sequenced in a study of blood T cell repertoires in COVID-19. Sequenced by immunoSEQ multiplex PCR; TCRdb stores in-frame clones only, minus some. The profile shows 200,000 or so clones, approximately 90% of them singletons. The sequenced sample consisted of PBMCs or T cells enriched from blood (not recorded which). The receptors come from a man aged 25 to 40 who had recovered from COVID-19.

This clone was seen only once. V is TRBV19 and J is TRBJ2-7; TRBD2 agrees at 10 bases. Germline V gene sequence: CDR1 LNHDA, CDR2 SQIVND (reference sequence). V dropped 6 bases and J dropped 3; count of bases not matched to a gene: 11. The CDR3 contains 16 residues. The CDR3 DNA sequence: TGTGCCAGTAGCGTAGCGTCTAGCGGGAGCGTCTACGAGCAGTACTTC. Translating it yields CASSVASSGSVYEQYF.

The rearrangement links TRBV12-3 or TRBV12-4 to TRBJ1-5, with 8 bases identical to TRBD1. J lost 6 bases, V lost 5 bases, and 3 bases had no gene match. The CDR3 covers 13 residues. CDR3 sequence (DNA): TGTGCCAGCAGTGGACAGGGTTTTCAGCCCCAGCATTTT. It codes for CASSGQGFQPQHF.

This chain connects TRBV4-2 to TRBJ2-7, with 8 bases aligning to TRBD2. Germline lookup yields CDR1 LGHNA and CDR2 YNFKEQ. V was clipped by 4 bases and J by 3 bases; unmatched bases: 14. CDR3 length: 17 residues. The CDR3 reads CASSPTGVSGNDYEQYF. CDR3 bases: TGTGCCAGCAGCCCCACCGGCGTTAGCGGGAACGACTACGAGCAGTACTTC.

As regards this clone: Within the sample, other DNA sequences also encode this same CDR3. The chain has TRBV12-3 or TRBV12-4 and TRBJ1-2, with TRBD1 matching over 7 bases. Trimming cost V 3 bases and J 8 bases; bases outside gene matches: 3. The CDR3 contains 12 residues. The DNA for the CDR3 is TGTGCCAGCAGTTTTGCAGGGGGAGGCTACACCTTC. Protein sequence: CASSFAGGGYTF.

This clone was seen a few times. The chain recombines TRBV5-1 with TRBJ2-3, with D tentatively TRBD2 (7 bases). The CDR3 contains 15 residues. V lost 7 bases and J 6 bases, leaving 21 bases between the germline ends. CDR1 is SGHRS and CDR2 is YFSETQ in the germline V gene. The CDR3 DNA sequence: TGCGCCAGCGGACCCGAAGGGGGGGCGGGTGATACGCAGTATTTT. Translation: CASGPEGGAGDTQYF.

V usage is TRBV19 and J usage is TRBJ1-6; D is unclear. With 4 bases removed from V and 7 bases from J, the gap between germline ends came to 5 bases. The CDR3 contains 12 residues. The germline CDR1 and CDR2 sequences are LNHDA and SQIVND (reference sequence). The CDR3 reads CASSTLNSPLHF. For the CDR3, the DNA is TGTGCCAGTAGTACCCTAAATTCACCCCTCCACTTT.

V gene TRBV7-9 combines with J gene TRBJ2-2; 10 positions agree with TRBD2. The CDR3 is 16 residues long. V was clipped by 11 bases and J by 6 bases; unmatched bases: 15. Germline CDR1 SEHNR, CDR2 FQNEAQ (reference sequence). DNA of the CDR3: TGTGCCGGGGGTGTGACGCCTAGCGGGAGTGCCGGGGAGCTGTTTTTT. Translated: CAGGVTPSGSAGELFF.

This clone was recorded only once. This chain's CDR3 is CASSFAAGVNNSPLHF. In nucleotides, the CDR3 is TGTGCCAGCAGCTTCGCCGCAGGGGTGAATAATTCACCCCTCCACTTT. V is TRBV5-4 and J is TRBJ1-6; D may be TRBD1 (6 bases). V gave up 2 bases and J gave up 5 bases, with 14 bases separating them. CDR3 length: 16 residues. The germline V gene encodes CDR1 SGHNT and CDR2 YYREEE (reference sequence). The variable domain in full, completed from reference TRBV5-4 and TRBJ1-6, reads ETGVTQSPTHLIKTRGQQVTLRCSSQSGHNTVSWYQQALGQGPQFIFQYYREEENGRGNFPPRFSGLQFPNYSSELNVNALELDDSALYLCASSFAAGVNNSPLHFGNGTRLTVT.

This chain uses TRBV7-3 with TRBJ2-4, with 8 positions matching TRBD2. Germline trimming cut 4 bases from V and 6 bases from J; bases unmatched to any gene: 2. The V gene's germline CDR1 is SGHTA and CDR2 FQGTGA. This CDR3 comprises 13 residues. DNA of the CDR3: TGTGCCAGCAGCTCACGGGGGGGAAACATTCAGTACTTC. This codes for CASSSRGGNIQYF.

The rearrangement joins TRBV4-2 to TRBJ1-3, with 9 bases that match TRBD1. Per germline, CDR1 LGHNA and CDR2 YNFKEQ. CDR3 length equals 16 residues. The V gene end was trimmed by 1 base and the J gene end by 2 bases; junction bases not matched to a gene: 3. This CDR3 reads CASSQAGQGTGNTIYF. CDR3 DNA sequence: TGTGCCAGCAGCCAAGCGGGACAGGGTACTGGAAACACCATATATTTT.

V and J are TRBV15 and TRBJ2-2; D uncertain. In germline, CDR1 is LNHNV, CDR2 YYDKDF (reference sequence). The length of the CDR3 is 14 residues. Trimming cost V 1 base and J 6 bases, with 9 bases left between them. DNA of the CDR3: TGTGCCACCAGCAGAGCTCAGGTCGCCGGGGAGCTGTTTTTT. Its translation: CATSRAQVAGELFF.

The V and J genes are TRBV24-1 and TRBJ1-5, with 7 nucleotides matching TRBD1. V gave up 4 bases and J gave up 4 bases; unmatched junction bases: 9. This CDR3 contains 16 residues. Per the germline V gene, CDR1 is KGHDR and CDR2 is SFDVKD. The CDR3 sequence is CATSDRAGTVNQPQHF. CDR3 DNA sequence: TGTGCCACCAGTGACCGCGCCGGGACAGTTAATCAGCCCCAGCATTTT.

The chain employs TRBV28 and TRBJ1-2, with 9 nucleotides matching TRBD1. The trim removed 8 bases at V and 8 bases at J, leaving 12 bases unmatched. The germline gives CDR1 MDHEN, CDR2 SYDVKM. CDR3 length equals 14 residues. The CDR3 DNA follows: TGTGCCAGCGGAACCGGGACAGGGCTATGGGGCTACACCTTC. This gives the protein CASGTGTGLWGYTF.

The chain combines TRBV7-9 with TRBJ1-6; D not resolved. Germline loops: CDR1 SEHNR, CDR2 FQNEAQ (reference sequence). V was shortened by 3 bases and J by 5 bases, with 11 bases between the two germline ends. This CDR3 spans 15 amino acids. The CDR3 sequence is CASSLAATNNSPLHF. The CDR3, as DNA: TGTGCCAGCAGCTTGGCGGCAACGAATAATTCACCCCTCCACTTT.

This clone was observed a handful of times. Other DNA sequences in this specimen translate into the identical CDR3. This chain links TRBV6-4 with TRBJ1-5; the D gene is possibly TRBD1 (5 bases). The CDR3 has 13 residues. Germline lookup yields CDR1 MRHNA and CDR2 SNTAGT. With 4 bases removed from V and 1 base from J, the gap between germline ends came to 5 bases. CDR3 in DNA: TGTGCCAGCAGTGCAGGGAGCAATCAGCCCCAGCATTTT. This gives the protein CASSAGSNQPQHF.

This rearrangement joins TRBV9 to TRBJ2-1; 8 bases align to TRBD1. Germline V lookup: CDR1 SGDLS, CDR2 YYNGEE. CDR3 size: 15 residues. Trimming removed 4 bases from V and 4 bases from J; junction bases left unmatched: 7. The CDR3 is CASSITTGVYNEQFF. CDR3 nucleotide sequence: TGTGCCAGCAGCATAACGACAGGGGTATACAATGAGCAGTTCTTC. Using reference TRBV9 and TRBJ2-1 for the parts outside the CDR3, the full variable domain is DSGVTQTPKHLITATGQRVTLRCSPRSGDLSVYWYQQSLDQGLQFLIQYYNGEERAKGNILERFSAQQFPDLHSELNLSSLELGDSALYFCASSITTGVYNEQFFGPGTRLTVL.

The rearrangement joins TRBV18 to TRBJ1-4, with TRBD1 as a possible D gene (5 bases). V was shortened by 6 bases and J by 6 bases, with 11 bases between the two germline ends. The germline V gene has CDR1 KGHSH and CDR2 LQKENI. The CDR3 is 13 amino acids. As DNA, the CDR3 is TGTGCCAGCTCGCAAGGGGAGGATGAAAAACTGTTTTTT. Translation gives CASSQGEDEKLFF.

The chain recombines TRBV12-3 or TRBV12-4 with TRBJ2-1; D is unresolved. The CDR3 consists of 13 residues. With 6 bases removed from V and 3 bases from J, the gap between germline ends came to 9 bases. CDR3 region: CASRPTHYNEQFF. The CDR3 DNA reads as TGTGCCAGCAGACCGACACACTACAATGAGCAGTTCTTC.

CDR3: CASSSPGLAGAYEQYF. The CDR3 region has the DNA TGTGCCAGCAGCTCCCCGGGACTAGCGGGAGCCTACGAGCAGTACTTC. The J gene is TRBJ2-7, the V gene TRBV5-4; 14 bases align to TRBD2. Per the germline V gene, CDR1 is SGHNT and CDR2 is YYREEE (reference sequence). This CDR3 has 16 residues. The ends lost 3 bases at V and 2 bases at J; junction bases unmatched: 4.

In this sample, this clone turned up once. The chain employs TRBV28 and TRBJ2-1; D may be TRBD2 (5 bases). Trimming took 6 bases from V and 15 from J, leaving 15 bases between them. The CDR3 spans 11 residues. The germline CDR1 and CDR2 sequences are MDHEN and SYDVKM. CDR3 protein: CASSHSVLSFF. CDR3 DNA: TGTGCCAGCAGCCATAGCGTACTATCGTTCTTC.

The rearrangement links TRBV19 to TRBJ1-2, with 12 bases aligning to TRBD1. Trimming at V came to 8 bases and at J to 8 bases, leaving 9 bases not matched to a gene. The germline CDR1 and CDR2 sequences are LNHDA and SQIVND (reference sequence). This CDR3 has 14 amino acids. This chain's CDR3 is CASHRDRGRGGYTF. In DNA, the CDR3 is TGTGCCAGTCACCGGGACAGGGGGCGAGGAGGCTACACCTTC. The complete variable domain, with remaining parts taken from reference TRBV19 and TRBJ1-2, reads DGGITQSPKYLFRKEGQNVTLSCEQNLNHDAMYWYRQDPGQGLRLIYYSQIVNDFQKGDIAEGYSVSREKKESFPLTVTSAQKNPTAFYLCASHRDRGRGGYTFGSGTRLTVV.

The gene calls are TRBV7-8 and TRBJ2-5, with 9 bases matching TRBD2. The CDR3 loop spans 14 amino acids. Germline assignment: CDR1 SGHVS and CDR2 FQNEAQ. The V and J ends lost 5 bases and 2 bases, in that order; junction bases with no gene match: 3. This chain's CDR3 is CASSSSGRQETQYF. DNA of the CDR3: TGTGCCAGCAGCAGTAGCGGGAGACAAGAGACCCAGTACTTC.

The CDR3 region is CAISGQQGAETQYF. The CDR3 nucleotides are TGTGCCATCAGTGGTCAACAGGGGGCAGAGACCCAGTACTTC. This chain links TRBV10-3 with TRBJ2-5; the match to TRBD1 covers 9 bases. CDR1 ENHRY and CDR2 SYGVKD come from the germline V gene. Trimming cost V 4 bases and J 4 bases; bases outside gene matches: 4. The CDR3 runs to 14 residues.

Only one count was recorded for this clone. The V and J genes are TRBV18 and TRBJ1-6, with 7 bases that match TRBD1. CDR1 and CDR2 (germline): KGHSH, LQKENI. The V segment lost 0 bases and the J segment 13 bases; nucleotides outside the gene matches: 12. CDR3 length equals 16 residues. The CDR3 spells CASSPPSTGTLSPLHF. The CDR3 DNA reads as TGTGCCAGCTCACCACCGTCGACAGGGACCCTTAGCCCCCTCCACTTT.

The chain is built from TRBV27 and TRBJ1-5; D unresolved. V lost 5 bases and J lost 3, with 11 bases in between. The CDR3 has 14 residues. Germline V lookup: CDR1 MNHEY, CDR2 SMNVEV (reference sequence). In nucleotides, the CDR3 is TGTGCCAGCAGTCATGCGGGAGACAATCAGCCCCAGCATTTT. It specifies CASSHAGDNQPQHF.

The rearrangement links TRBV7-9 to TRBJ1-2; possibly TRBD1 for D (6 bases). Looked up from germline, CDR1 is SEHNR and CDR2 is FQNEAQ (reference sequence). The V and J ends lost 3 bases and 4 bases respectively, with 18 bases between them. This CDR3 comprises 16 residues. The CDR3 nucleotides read TGTGCCAGCAGCTTTACGGACAGCCTAAGGAGCTATGGCTACACCTTC. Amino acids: CASSFTDSLRSYGYTF.